Listed below are T cell receptor beta chains from one sample, sequenced in a study of shared clonotypes between healthy human individuals. Using immunoSEQ multiplex PCR, the repertoire was profiled, and TCRdb retains in-frame clones only, with some absent. This table has 2 million to 2.5 million clones, around 95% appearing once. Sequencing was performed on naive CD4+ T cells sorted from blood. These receptors were obtained from a man aged 18 to 35 in good health. CDR3s include the opening cysteine and the closing phenylalanine or tryptophan. Each record gives: CDR3 protein, CDR3 DNA, D gene, J gene, clone size, V gene. The D gene is left open where the match is weak. Expanded clones get a size class; other rows say once, few or many, or leave the size out.

CAITTPYEQYF TGTGCCATCACTACCCCCTACGAGCAGTACTTC . TRBJ2-7 . TRBV10-3
CASSGTGNAYEQYF TGTGCCAGCAGTGGGACAGGGAATGCCTACGAGCAGTACTTC TRBD1 TRBJ2-7 few TRBV25-1
CASSHRGSGANVLTF TGTGCCAGCAGCCACAGGGGTTCCGGGGCCAACGTCCTGACTTTC TRBD1 TRBJ2-6 . TRBV6-4
CASSERGAVDEQFF TGTGCCAGCAGTGAGCGGGGGGCCGTGGATGAGCAGTTCTTC TRBD2 TRBJ2-1 . TRBV6-1
CASSVSGSVYNEQFF TGTGCCAGCAGCGTCAGCGGGAGTGTGTACAATGAGCAGTTCTTC TRBD2 TRBJ2-1 . TRBV9
CAWSRTLGYEQYF TGTGCCTGGAGCCGAACCCTGGGCTACGAGCAGTACTTC . TRBJ2-7 . TRBV30
CASKKGDSPLRALHF TGTGCCAGCAAGAAAGGGGACAGCCCGTTAAGGGCCCTCCACTTT TRBD1 TRBJ1-6 once TRBV6-6
CASSLIGTSGVKETQYF TGCGCCAGCAGCCTGATCGGGACTAGCGGGGTAAAAGAGACCCAGTACTTC TRBD2 TRBJ2-5 once TRBV4-1
CASSVQGGVSPLHF TGTGCCAGCAGCGTACAGGGTGGGGTTTCACCCCTCCACTTT . TRBJ1-6 few TRBV7-9
CAWTPGGTGELFF TGTGCCTGGACTCCGGGTGGCACCGGGGAGCTGTTTTTT . TRBJ2-2 once TRBV30
CASSREEDSNQPQHF TGTGCCAGCTCACGAGAAGAGGATAGCAATCAGCCCCAGCATTTT . TRBJ1-5 . TRBV18
CASRLQGTEAFF TGTGCCAGCAGACTTCAGGGGACTGAAGCTTTCTTT . TRBJ1-1 . TRBV28